This TCR beta chain was identified in a study of blood T cell repertoires in COVID-19. The V gene's germline CDR1 is SGHNT and CDR2 YENEEA. This CDR3 has 13 residues. With 8 bases removed from V and 4 bases from J, the gap between germline ends came to 14 bases. TCRdb's copy holds only in-frame clones and misses some; the assay was immunoSEQ multiplex PCR. The sample has about 59,000 clones, 81% seen once. The chain carries TRBV11-3 and TRBJ2-5; tentative D call: TRBD1 (6 bases). The sequencing sample was made of peripheral blood. This sequence originates from a woman aged 80 or over with active or convalescent COVID-19. The CDR3 DNA reads TGTGCCAGCCGACCGGGACACACAGAGACCCAGTACTTC. Translated, it gives CASRPGHTETQYF.